Included here is one T cell receptor beta chain sequence, with context. Its specificity is not known. This specimen belongs to a study of CD8 T cells in ankylosing spondylitis. Notes on the study in general: A motif in TCR beta, a set of eight highly homologous variants, appeared characteristic of ankylosing spondylitis blood. Clones linked to disease were reported to show significant enrichment in matched ankylosing spondylitis synovial fluid. Previous work reported some of these motif variants in the synovial fluid and blood of reactive arthritis.

The TCR beta libraries were generated through quantitative 5'-RACE incorporating molecular barcodes. Using its own MiXCR run on the 5' RACE reads, TCRdb lists one record per CDR3 protein. The table includes hundreds of thousands of distinct CDR3 sequences, 12% detected once. The TCR was taken from a male donor with ankylosing spondylitis. Material: blood, either unsorted or a sorted T cell fraction (not recorded which).

DNA for the CDR3: TGTGCCAGCAGTTACTATGGGGGCGAGGGGACCCAGTACTTC. Protein product: CASSYYGGEGTQYF. The genes are TRBV6-5 and TRBJ2-5; the D gene is possibly TRBD1 (6 bases). The CDR3 is 14 residues long. From germline, CDR1 is MNHEY and CDR2 SVGAGI. Deletions cut 1 base from V and 7 bases from J, with 13 bases between.